This TCR beta chain was identified during a study of cytomegalovirus exposure and HLA in healthy donors. Study overall: The platform used for the roughly 130 validation repertoires matched that of the approximately 670 first-cohort repertoires, a later analysis reported. Whole-study results and caveats: According to the study, about 180 TCR beta chains were cytomegalovirus-associated. Both high specificity and high sensitivity reportedly marked the classifier's diagnosis of cytomegalovirus status.

On this clone: Antigen: not known. Its ends do not fully match the called genes, so a read error is possible. The sample contains more than one DNA sequence encoding this CDR3.

Data came from immunoSEQ multiplex PCR; TCRdb stores just in-frame clones and leaves some out. The table lists some 200,000 clones, roughly 88% of them singletons. The validation cohort, a group of 90 to 150 subjects, included the donors and was separate from the roughly 600-subject first cohort. This CDR3 contains 13 residues. Looked up from germline, CDR1 is SEHNR and CDR2 is FQNEAQ (reference sequence). V is TRBV7-9 and J is TRBJ2-7, with TRBD1 as a possible D gene (6 bases). The sequence was collected from a woman in her 30s in good health and CMV-seropositive. The sequencing sample was made of PBMCs. The CDR3 DNA sequence: TGTGCTAGCAGCTTAGCCACAGGGTACGAGCAGTACTTC. Translated: CASSLATGYEQYF.